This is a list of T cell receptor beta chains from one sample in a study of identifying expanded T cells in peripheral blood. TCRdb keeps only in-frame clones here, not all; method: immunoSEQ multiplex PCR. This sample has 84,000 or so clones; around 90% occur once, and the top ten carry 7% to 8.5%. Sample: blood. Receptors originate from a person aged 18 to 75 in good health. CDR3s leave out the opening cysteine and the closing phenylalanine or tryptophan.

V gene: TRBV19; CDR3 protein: ASSRGTALLNTEAF
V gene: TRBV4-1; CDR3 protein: ASRQPGHTNTGELF
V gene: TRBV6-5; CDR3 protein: ASSADKNTEAF
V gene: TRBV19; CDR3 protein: ASSSPGRLNQPQH
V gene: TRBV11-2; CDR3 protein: ASSLSETSTYEQY
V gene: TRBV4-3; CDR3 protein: ASSQDPTGDGGQPQH
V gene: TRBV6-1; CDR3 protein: ASSERLWGHQPQH
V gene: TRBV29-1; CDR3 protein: SVAGVQETQY
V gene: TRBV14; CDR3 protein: ASSVTGVAGKLF
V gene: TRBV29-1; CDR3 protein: SGSFTGELF
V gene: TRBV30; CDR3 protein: AWSFRTGKEVTEAF
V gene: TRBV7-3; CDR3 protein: ASSPQGGGGNTIY
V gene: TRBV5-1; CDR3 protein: ASSLEVAYNEQF
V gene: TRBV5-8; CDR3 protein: ASSLSGDRATEAF
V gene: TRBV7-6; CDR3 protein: ASSPGTASNYGYT
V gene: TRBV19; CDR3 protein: ASMRIGGTEAF
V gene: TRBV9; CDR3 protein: ASSVEPGAGNTIY
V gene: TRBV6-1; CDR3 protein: ASRGRAGNTIY
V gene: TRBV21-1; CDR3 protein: ASSRRTGAPVNYGYT
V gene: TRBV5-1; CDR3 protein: ASSLGQATNEKLF
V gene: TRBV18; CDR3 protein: ASSPRTDTQY
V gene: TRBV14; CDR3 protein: ASSERTHGYT
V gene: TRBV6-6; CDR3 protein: ASSYGTGGANVLT
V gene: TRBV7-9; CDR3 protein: ASSPSQGTSVNYNEQF
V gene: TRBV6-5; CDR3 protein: ASSAGTNYGYT
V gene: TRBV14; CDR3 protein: ASNVAGGPLEQY
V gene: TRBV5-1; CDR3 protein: ASRRASGTYNEQF
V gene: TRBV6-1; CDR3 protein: ASRLGGRTEAF
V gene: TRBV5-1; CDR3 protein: ASSLPGQGQETQY
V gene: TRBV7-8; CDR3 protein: ASSLAEFAGQTYEQY
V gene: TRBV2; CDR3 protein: ASSGDSKNTEAF
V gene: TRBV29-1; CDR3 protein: SGRAAGEKLF
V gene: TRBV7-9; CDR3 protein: ASSLARDVETQY
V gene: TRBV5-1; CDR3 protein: ASSLVMWANGEKLF
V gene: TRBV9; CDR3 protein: ASSVVGLATYNEQF
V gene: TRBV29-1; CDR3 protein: SVDRVQPQH
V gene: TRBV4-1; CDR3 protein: ASSHLTPKNTEAF
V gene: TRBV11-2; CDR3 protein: ASSLVPTEAF
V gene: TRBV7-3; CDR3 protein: ASSLRFTPGNEQF
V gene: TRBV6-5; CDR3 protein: ASSYSRDSYGYT
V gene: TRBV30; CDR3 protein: AWSRGIYGYT
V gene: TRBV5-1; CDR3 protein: ASSLAGRNRHQGNSPLH
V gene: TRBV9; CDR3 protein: ASSATGFTDTQY
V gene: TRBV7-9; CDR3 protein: ASSLAWRQF
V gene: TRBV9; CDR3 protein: ASSAGTGGELAF
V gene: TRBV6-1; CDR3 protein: ASSGRSGTGGQPQH
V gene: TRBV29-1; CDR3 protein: SAADRGFTRETQY